These T cell receptor beta chains were read from a single sample in a study of a mutant IDH1 vaccine in newly diagnosed glioma. For these TCRs, the target antigens are not known. TCRdb's table, derived via immunoSEQ multiplex PCR, lists solely in-frame clones and lacks some. This sample has approximately 61,000 clones, with 81% found just once. The source material was PBMCs, sampled from a glioma patient whose treatment included an IDH1 peptide vaccine. These receptors originate from a man aged 40-55 years with glioma. Both conserved end residues are part of each CDR3. Fields, in order: J gene, V gene, CDR3 length, clone size, D gene, CDR3 protein. The D gene is left open where the match is weak. Size is omitted from some rows. Given values are once, few, many or a class for expanded clones.

J: TRBJ2-3
V: TRBV19
length: 13
size: .
D: .
CDR3: CASYAPRGNTQYF

J: TRBJ1-1
V: TRBV28
length: 13
size: .
D: .
CDR3: CASRTGQSVPAFF

J: TRBJ1-1
V: TRBV6-6
length: 16
size: .
D: .
CDR3: CASSFHRTIKGTEAFF

J: TRBJ2-1
V: TRBV11-2
length: 15
size: once
D: TRBD1
CDR3: CASSLYGTGDNEQFF

J: TRBJ2-3
V: TRBV5-6
length: 12
size: few
D: .
CDR3: CASSSGPNSEYF

J: TRBJ1-1
V: TRBV6-5
length: 14
size: few
D: .
CDR3: CASSYSSGYTEAFF

J: TRBJ2-1
V: TRBV19
length: 15
size: .
D: TRBD2
CDR3: CASSIRLAENNEQFF

J: TRBJ1-6
V: TRBV14
length: 14
size: few
D: .
CDR3: CASKEEAKSSPLHF

J: TRBJ1-5
V: TRBV19
length: 17
size: few
D: TRBD1
CDR3: CASRNPGTGGPDQPQHF

J: TRBJ2-7
V: TRBV9
length: 14
size: .
D: .
CDR3: CASSVEAFSYEQYF

J: TRBJ2-5
V: TRBV9
length: 16
size: .
D: TRBD2
CDR3: CASSVEGTSGGETQYF

J: TRBJ1-5
V: TRBV19
length: 13
size: .
D: .
CDR3: CASTMTRSQPQHF

J: TRBJ1-1
V: TRBV28
length: 13
size: .
D: TRBD1
CDR3: CASSRGGASEAFF

J: TRBJ2-2
V: TRBV29-1
length: 15
size: .
D: TRBD1
CDR3: CSVGSGTANTGELFF

J: TRBJ1-5
V: TRBV4-2
length: 16
size: .
D: .
CDR3: CASSQEATGYNQPQHF

J: TRBJ1-2
V: TRBV4-3
length: 16
size: once
D: .
CDR3: CASSPDGSGKNYGYTF

J: TRBJ2-2
V: TRBV11-2
length: 15
size: .
D: TRBD2
CDR3: CASSGLAGLTGELFF

J: TRBJ1-1
V: TRBV5-1
length: 14
size: .
D: .
CDR3: CASRTDRLNTEAFF

J: TRBJ2-2
V: TRBV19
length: 17
size: .
D: .
CDR3: CASSIDLRGFYTGELFF

J: TRBJ2-5
V: TRBV19
length: 16
size: once
D: TRBD2
CDR3: CASSMLFGRAGETQYF

J: TRBJ2-7
V: TRBV7-2
length: 14
size: .
D: TRBD2
CDR3: CASSRLAGAYEQYF

J: TRBJ2-3
V: TRBV13
length: 15
size: .
D: .
CDR3: CASSPRAGGTDTQYF

J: TRBJ2-3
V: TRBV28
length: 13
size: .
D: .
CDR3: CASSLVDTDTQYF

J: TRBJ2-3
V: TRBV7-8
length: 19
size: .
D: TRBD2
CDR3: CASSFWGLAGGPVTDTQYF

J: TRBJ2-5
V: TRBV4-2
length: 11
size: .
D: .
CDR3: CASRGQETQYF

J: TRBJ2-5
V: TRBV6-6
length: 13
size: .
D: TRBD1
CDR3: CASRNRGTETQYF

J: TRBJ2-3
V: TRBV6-4
length: 14
size: .
D: TRBD2
CDR3: CASSDGTSYYAQYF

J: TRBJ2-1
V: TRBV10-3
length: 15
size: .
D: TRBD2
CDR3: CAISASGRGYNEQFF

J: TRBJ2-5
V: TRBV6-6
length: 15
size: .
D: .
CDR3: CASSYSEDEWETQYF